This TCR beta chain originates from a study of control samples from healthy donors and cancer patients. The length of the CDR3 is 16 residues. Trimming left V 1 base short and J 7 bases short, with 14 bases between. From germline, CDR1 is LNHDA and CDR2 SQIVND (reference sequence). Measured with immunoSEQ multiplex PCR; TCRdb has only the in-frame clones, and not every one. The repertoire holds tens of thousands of clones, around nine tenths seen once, with 1.9% in the top ten. The source material was PBMCs. The chain links TRBV19 to TRBJ1-6, with no clear D. This sequence was found in a woman in her sixties or seventies with head and neck cancer. The chain's CDR3 is CASSIAMDGGNSPLHF. In DNA, the CDR3 is TGTGCCAGTAGTATAGCGATGGACGGAGGGAATTCACCCCTCCACTTT. The variable domain in full, completed from reference TRBV19 and TRBJ1-6, reads DGGITQSPKYLFRKEGQNVTLSCEQNLNHDAMYWYRQDPGQGLRLIYYSQIVNDFQKGDIAEGYSVSREKKESFPLTVTSAQKNPTAFYLCASSIAMDGGNSPLHFGNGTRLTVT.